This TCR beta chain was obtained from a study of OX40 agonist ivuxolimab in advanced cancers. On the study more broadly: Every 2 weeks, patients got intravenous ivuxolimab at one of six dose levels (0.01-10 mg/kg).

The V end was cut by 6 bases, the J end by 6 bases, with 12 bases between. From germline, CDR1 is LNHDA and CDR2 SQIVND (reference sequence). CDR3 length equals 14 residues. Only in-frame clones appear in the TCRdb table, and some are missing; sequencing was by immunoSEQ multiplex PCR. Of tens of thousands of clones listed, more than 85% were seen once; the top ten hold approximately 2%. The chain carries TRBV19 and TRBJ1-6; the D gene is possibly TRBD1 (5 bases). The input for sequencing was CD4+ or CD8+ T cells sorted from blood, taken in a trial of the OX40 agonist ivuxolimab. This clonotype was obtained from an adult with an advanced solid tumor such as melanoma, head and neck, liver or kidney cancer. CDR3 nucleotides: TGTGCCAGTAGGGGGGAAGCCTCTAATTCACCCCTCCACTTT. Amino acid sequence: CASRGEASNSPLHF.